This record concerns one T cell receptor (beta chain) sequence. It lacks a known antigen. Qualities for individual bases were not recorded, and no much larger clone is one base off. This entry is derived from a study of blood T cell repertoires in COVID-19 (dated by TCRdb to the early 2020s). Turning to the overall study: The collaborator samples originated in the United States, Italy and Spain and spanned the acute and convalescent phases of COVID-19. The prospective study material was composed of cDNA or gDNA derived from T cells, B-cell-depleted T cells, or PBMCs. The dataset comprised deeply sampled blood TCRbeta repertoires from subjects exposed to, actively infected with, or recovered from COVID-19. The repertoires were released in a freely available public database meant as a resource for research on the immune response to SARS-CoV-2. Samples were obtained from the ongoing ImmuneRACE study (first 160 participants) and from 1,254 subjects provided by 6 global collaborators. A de-identified subject ID, COVID-19 status, age in years and sex were almost always included in the sample metadata. HLA class I and class II types, where available, came from metadata supplied by the sample provider rather than from assay-based typing. Points the paper makes about the study in general: Clinical and demographic metadata were provided uncurated, with the amount varying by source and participant.

The immunoSEQ Assay, a bias-controlled multiplex PCR, was used to amplify TCRbeta CDR3 regions from genomic DNA. The original methods were these. Nucleated cell counts per sample were estimated from amplification of reference gene primers within the assay. To quantify the absolute abundance of each unique TCRbeta CDR3 rearrangement, sequence reads were collapsed and filtered. For each sample, productive Simpson clonality was calculated by taking the square root of Simpson's diversity index across productive rearrangements. TCRdb stores this immuneACCESS table with in-frame sequences only. Part of the clones is absent; in the studies checked, under half of the shortfall reflects unresolved V genes, and no reason is known for the rest. The DNA was the basis for D and trimming; V, J and clone size are from that table. The sample has about 74,000 clones on record, approximately 78% of them singletons. The ten largest clones represent around 15% of the sample.

The germline V gene encodes CDR1 MGHDK and CDR2 SYGVNS. For this chain, trimming is 7 bases at the V end and 0 bases at the J end, and the number of junction bases without a gene match is 5. The CDR3 starts with the cysteine, ends with the phenylalanine, and has 14 residues. Of the read, only the CDR3 DNA is kept; its 42 bases are in frame from base 1. Each collaborating institution followed its own protocols to collect whole blood in K2EDTA tubes. For TCRbeta analysis, collaborator samples were shipped as frozen whole blood, as isolated PBMCs, or as DNA extracted from either sample type. Specimen: peripheral blood. Here the chain combines TRBV25-1 and TRBJ2-7; TRBD2 aligns with 8 central bases. The clonotype was recovered from a human donor in a cohort sampled during active COVID-19. This receptor has the CDR3 CASTSSGSSYEQYF. The sequence in DNA is TGTGCCAGCACATCTAGCGGGTCCTCCTACGAGCAGTACTTC.